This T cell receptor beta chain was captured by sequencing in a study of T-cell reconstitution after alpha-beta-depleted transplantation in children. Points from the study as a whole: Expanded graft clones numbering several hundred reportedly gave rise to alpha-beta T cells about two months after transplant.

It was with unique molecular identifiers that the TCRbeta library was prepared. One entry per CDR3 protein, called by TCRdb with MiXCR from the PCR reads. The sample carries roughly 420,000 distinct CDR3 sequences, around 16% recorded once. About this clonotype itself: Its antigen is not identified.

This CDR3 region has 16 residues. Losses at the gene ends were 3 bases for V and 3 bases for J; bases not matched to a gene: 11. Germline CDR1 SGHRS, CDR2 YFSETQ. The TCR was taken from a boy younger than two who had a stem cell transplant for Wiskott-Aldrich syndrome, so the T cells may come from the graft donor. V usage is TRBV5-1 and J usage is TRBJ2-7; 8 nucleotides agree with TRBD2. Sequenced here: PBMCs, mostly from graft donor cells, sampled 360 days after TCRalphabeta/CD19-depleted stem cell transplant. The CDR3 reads CASSYLSAGAGYEQYF. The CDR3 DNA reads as TGCGCCAGCAGCTACCTCTCAGCGGGAGCCGGCTACGAGCAGTACTTC. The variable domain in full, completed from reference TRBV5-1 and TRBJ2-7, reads KAGVTQTPRYLIKTRGQQVTLSCSPISGHRSVSWYQQTPGQGLQFLFEYFSETQRNKGNFPGRFSGRQFSNSRSEMNVSTLELGDSALYLCASSYLSAGAGYEQYFGPGTRLTVT.